Here is one T cell receptor (beta chain) with its context. What it recognizes is unknown. This specimen comes from a study of cytomegalovirus exposure and HLA in healthy donors. About the research overall: In terms of ancestry, the Caucasian-associated cluster contained roughly 81% of the approximately 430 genotyped donors. General observations from the study: Sequence variants that were highly shared formed a cluster that was likely a sequencing artifact.

The PCR had 60 Vbeta and 13 Jbeta primers. Generated by immunoSEQ multiplex PCR, the TCRdb table keeps only in-frame clones and is missing some. The sample includes about 140,000 clones, less than 85% of them seen just once. The V gene's germline CDR1 is MNHNS and CDR2 SASEGT. Trimming took 5 bases from V and 4 from J; bases not matched to a gene: 3. The CDR3 contains 13 residues. This clonotype was sampled from a man in his forties or fifties in good health and CMV-seropositive. Sequenced material: PBMCs. The V and J genes are TRBV6-1 and TRBJ2-7, with 9 bases fitting TRBD1. The CDR3 DNA follows: TGTGCCAGCAGTTCCGACAGGGGGTACGAGCAGTACTTC. As protein: CASSSDRGYEQYF.